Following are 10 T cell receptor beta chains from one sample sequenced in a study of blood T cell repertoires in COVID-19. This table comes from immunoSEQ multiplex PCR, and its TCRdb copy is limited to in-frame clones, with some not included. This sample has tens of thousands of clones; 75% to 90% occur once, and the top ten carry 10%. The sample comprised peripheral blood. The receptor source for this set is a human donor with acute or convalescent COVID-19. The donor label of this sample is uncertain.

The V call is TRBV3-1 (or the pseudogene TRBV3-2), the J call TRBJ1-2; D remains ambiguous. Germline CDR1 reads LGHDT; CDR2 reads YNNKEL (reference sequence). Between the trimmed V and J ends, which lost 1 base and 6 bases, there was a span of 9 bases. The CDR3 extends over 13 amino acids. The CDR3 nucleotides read TGTGCCAGCAGCCAAGTAGTAGAGGATGGCTACACCTTC. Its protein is CASSQVVEDGYTF.

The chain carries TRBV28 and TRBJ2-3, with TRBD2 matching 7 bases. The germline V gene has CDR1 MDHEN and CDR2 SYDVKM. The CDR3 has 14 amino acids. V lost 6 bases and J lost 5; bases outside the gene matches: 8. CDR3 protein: CASRKRGLRDTQYF. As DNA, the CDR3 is TGTGCCAGCAGGAAGCGGGGTTTGAGAGATACGCAGTATTTT.

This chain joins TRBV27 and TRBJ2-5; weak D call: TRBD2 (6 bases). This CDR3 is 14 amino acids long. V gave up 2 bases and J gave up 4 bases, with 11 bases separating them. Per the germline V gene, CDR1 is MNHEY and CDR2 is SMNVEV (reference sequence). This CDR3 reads CASSLRRDGETQYF. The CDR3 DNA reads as TGTGCCAGCAGTTTAAGGAGGGACGGAGAGACCCAGTACTTC.

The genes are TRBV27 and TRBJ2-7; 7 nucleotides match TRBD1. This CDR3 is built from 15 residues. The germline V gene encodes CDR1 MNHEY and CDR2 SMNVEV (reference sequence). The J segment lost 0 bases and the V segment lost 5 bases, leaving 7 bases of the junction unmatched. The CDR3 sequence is CASSLFGTASYEQYF. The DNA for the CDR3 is TGTGCCAGCAGTCTTTTCGGGACAGCCTCCTACGAGCAGTACTTC.

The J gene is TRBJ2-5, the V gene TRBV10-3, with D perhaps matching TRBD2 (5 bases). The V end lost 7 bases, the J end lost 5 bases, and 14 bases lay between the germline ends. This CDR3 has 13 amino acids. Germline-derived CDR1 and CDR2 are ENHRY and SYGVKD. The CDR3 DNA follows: TGTGCCATCACCAGCGGAGTGGGGGAGACCCAGTACTTC. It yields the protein CAITSGVGETQYF.

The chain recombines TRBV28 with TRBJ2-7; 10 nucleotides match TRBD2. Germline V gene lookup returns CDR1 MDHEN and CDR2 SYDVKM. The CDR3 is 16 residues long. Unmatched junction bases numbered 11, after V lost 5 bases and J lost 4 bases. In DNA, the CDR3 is TGTGCCAGCAGTCCATCTAGCGGGAGAGCCCTGTACGAGCAGTACTTC. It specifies CASSPSSGRALYEQYF.

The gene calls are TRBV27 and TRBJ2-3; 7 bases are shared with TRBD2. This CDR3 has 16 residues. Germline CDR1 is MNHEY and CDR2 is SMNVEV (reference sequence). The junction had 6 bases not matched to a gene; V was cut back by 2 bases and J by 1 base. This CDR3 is CASSLRGTTRTDTQYF. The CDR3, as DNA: TGTGCCAGCAGTTTACGCGGGACTACCCGCACAGATACGCAGTATTTT.

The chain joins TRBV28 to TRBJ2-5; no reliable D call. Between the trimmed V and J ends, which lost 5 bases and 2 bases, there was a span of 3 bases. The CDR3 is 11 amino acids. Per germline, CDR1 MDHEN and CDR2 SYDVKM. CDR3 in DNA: TGTGCCAGCAGTCCTCAAGAGACCCAGTACTTC. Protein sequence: CASSPQETQYF.

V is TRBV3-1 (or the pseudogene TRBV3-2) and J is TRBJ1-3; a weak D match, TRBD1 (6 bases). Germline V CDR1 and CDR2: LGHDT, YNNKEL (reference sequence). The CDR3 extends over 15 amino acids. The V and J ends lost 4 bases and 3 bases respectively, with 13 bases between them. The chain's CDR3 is CASSPSGTFGNTIYF. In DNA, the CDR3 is TGTGCCAGCAGCCCCTCCGGGACATTTGGAAACACCATATATTTT.

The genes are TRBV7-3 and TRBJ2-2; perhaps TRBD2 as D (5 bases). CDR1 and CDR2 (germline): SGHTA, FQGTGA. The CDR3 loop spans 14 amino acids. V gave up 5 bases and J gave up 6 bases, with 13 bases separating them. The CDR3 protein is CASSGLGSSGELFF. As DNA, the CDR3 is TGTGCCAGCAGCGGTCTGGGGAGTTCCGGGGAGCTGTTTTTT.